This T cell receptor (beta chain) was sequenced during a study of T cells in Graves' hyperthyroidism and ophthalmopathy. CDR1 is ENHRY, CDR2 SYGVKD, per germline. CDR3 size: 11 residues. RNA transcripts were the template for amplifying TCR beta CDR3 regions. When the TCR CDR3 underwent first-round RT-PCR, the HTBI primer set was used. TCRdb reprocessed the multiplex PCR reads with MiXCR, giving one entry per CDR3 protein. The sample lists hundreds of thousands of distinct CDR3 sequences; approximately 40% were seen once. This receptor was identified in a woman aged 40 to 50 with Graves' hyperthyroidism. The source material was blood. The rearrangement links TRBV10-3 to TRBJ2-7; D unresolved. The CDR3 DNA reads as TGTGTTATCAGTGAGTCCTACGAGCAGTACTTC. Its translation: CVISESYEQYF.